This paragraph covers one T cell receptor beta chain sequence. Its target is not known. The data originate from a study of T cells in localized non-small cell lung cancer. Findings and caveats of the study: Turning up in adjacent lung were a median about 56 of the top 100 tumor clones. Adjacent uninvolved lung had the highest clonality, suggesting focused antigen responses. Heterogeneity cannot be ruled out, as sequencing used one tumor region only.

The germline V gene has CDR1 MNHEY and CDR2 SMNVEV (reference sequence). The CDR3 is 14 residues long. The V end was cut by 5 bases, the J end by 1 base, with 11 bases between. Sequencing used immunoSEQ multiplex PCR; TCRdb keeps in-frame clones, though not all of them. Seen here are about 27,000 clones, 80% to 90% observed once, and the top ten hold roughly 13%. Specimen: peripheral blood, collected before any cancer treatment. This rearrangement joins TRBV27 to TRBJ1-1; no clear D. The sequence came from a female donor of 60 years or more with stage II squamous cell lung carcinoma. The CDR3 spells CASSRLTGNTEAFF. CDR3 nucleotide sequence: TGTGCCAGCAGTCGGCTGACTGGGAACACTGAAGCTTTCTTT.